A single sample gave rise to the 27 T cell receptor beta chains below, sequenced in a study of CD8 T cells in ankylosing spondylitis listed by TCRdb under 2017. Library creation used 5' RACE. The sequencing machine was an Illumina HiSeq 2500. In TCRdb, the public reads were trimmed at Q25 with fastp and aligned with MiXCR, with productive beta chains retained. Every entry covers one CDR3 protein and lists the most common genes and DNA from its rows. The sample table holds around 180,000 distinct CDR3 sequences, of which 10% to 15% were seen once. Of the sample, approximately 10% is held by the ten largest clones. Material: blood, either unsorted or a sorted T cell fraction (not recorded which). The receptors were sampled from a female donor with ankylosing spondylitis or in good health (not recorded which).

V is TRBV7-2 and J is TRBJ2-3, with D perhaps matching TRBD2 (6 bases). CDR3 length equals 15 residues. The germline gives CDR1 SGHTA, CDR2 FQGNSA. The ends were cut back, 5 bases at V and 2 bases at J, with 14 bases in the middle. CDR3 in DNA: TGTGCCAGCAGCCCCATAACGGGAGACACAGATACGCAGTATTTT. The encoded protein is CASSPITGDTDTQYF. The whole variable domain, filled in from reference TRBV7-2 and TRBJ2-3, reads GAGVSQSPSNKVTEKGKDVELRCDPISGHTALYWYRQSLGQGLEFLIYFQGNSAPDKSGLPSDRFSAERTGGSVSTLTIQRTQQEDSAVYLCASSPITGDTDTQYFGPGTRLTVL.

As for this clonotype: With a much larger clone just one base away, this may be a read error. In DNA form, the CDR3 reads TGCAGCGTGGGGGTGGACTCAGCCGGGGAGCTGTTTTTT. Translation gives CSVGVDSAGELFF. V gene TRBV29-1 combines with J gene TRBJ2-2, with D perhaps matching TRBD1 or TRBD2 (5 bases each). The germline V gene encodes CDR1 SQVTM and CDR2 ANQGSEA. This CDR3 region has 13 residues. Trimming left V 6 bases short and J 6 bases short, with 14 bases between.

This clonotype was recorded many times. The chain uses TRBV19 and TRBJ1-5; D uncertain. Germline CDR1 and CDR2: LNHDA and SQIVND (reference sequence). Between the trimmed V and J ends, which lost 6 bases and 0 bases, there was a span of 15 bases. The CDR3 has 16 residues. CDR3: CASRLFAVASNQPQHF. The CDR3 bases are TGTGCCAGTAGACTTTTTGCAGTTGCTAGCAATCAGCCCCAGCATTTT.

This clonotype has more than one count but fewer than ten. The CDR3 DNA reads as TGCGCCAGCAGATCCGGACTCCGCGGGGTAACAGATACGCAGTATTTT. Amino acids: CASRSGLRGVTDTQYF. The V gene is TRBV5-1, the J gene TRBJ2-3; D is possibly TRBD2 (6 bases). This CDR3 has 16 residues. Per germline, CDR1 SGHRS and CDR2 YFSETQ. V gave up 5 bases and J gave up 3 bases, with 19 bases separating them.

This clonotype was counted many times. The CDR3: CASSQVPGGGVYGYTF. CDR3 nucleotide sequence: TGTGCCAGCAGCCAAGTCCCCGGTGGGGGGGTCTATGGCTACACCTTC. V is TRBV3-1 and J is TRBJ1-2; D possibly corresponds to TRBD1 (5 bases). Trimming removed 1 base from V and 4 bases from J, with 16 bases in between. This CDR3 is built from 16 residues. Germline V gene lookup returns CDR1 LGHDT and CDR2 YNNKEL (reference sequence).

V and J are TRBV20-1 and TRBJ2-5; D remains unclear. This CDR3 is 12 amino acids long. Germline CDR1 reads DFQATT; CDR2 reads SNEGSKA (reference sequence). Trimming removed 3 bases at V and 4 bases at J, with 9 bases between. For the CDR3, the DNA is TGCAGTGCTAGGCCCAGCTTAGAGACCCAGTACTTC. This gives the protein CSARPSLETQYF.

This clonotype was seen ten or more times. V and J are TRBV12-3 or TRBV12-4 and TRBJ1-5, with 10 bases that match TRBD1. This CDR3 region has 15 residues. V lost 4 bases to trimming and J lost 2 bases; unmatched junction nucleotides: 2. The CDR3 DNA sequence: TGTGCCAGCAGTTCCGGGACAGGGGGCAATCAGCCCCAGCATTTT. It yields the protein CASSSGTGGNQPQHF.

This clonotype appeared many times. The J gene is TRBJ1-6, the V gene TRBV20-1; D gene uncertain. The CDR3 is made up of 13 amino acids. V lost 3 bases and J 9 bases, leaving 12 bases between the germline ends. CDR1 and CDR2 from the germline V gene are DFQATT and SNEGSKA (reference sequence). CDR3 DNA sequence: TGCAGTGCTAGTCACTTGATGGGTTCACCCCTCCACTTT. It is translated as CSASHLMGSPLHF.

The chain carries TRBV5-5 and TRBJ1-5; D call uncertain. Germline V gene lookup returns CDR1 SGHKS and CDR2 YYEKEE (reference sequence). Trimming removed 2 bases from V and 4 bases from J, with 13 bases in between. The CDR3 spans 15 residues. The CDR3 spells CASSFDRGPNQPQHF. The CDR3, as DNA: TGTGCCAGCAGCTTTGATCGAGGACCGAATCAGCCCCAGCATTTT.

This clonotype was detected many times. The rearrangement uses TRBV20-1 and TRBJ2-1; 11 bases map to TRBD2. This CDR3 has 15 residues. V was pared by 3 bases and J by 6 bases, with 7 bases of the junction left unmatched. Germline V gene sequence: CDR1 DFQATT, CDR2 SNEGSKA (reference sequence). The CDR3 protein is CSASRVTSGINEQFF. CDR3 coding DNA: TGCAGTGCTAGTAGGGTGACTAGCGGGATCAATGAGCAGTTCTTC.

In this sample, this clonotype turned up many times. The V and J genes are TRBV15 and TRBJ1-2; TRBD1 agrees at 9 bases. From germline, CDR1 is LNHNV and CDR2 YYDKDF (reference sequence). V was pared by 2 bases and J by 5 bases, with 3 bases of the junction left unmatched. CDR3 length: 14 amino acids. The CDR3, as DNA: TGTGCCACCAGCAGATTGACAGGGGGATATGGCTACACCTTC. It codes for CATSRLTGGYGYTF.

The sample holds many counts of this clonotype. The rearrangement uses TRBV7-2 and TRBJ1-1; tentative D call: TRBD1 (6 bases). V was trimmed by 5 bases and J by 12 bases, leaving 22 bases between them. Germline V gene lookup returns CDR1 SGHTA and CDR2 FQGNSA. The CDR3 has 14 residues. CDR3 nucleotide sequence: TGTGCCAGCAGCCCTGGAAGACAGGACTTATACTCTTTCTTT. Its protein product is CASSPGRQDLYSFF. The whole variable domain, remainder taken from reference TRBV7-2 and TRBJ1-1, is GAGVSQSPSNKVTEKGKDVELRCDPISGHTALYWYRQSLGQGLEFLIYFQGNSAPDKSGLPSDRFSAERTGGSVSTLTIQRTQQEDSAVYLCASSPGRQDLYSFFGQGTRLTVV.

This clonotype has more than one count but fewer than ten. With a much larger clone just one base away, this may be a read error. The genes are TRBV11-3 and TRBJ1-3; D perhaps matches TRBD1 (6 bases). Germline CDR1 SGHNT, CDR2 YENEEA. The CDR3 loop spans 15 amino acids. CDR3 bases: TGTGCCTGCAGCTCTGGCAGGGGTGCTGGAAACACCATATATTTT. It codes for CACSSGRGAGNTIYF.

The genes are TRBV24-1 and TRBJ2-7, with no clear D. CDR1 KGHDR and CDR2 SFDVKD come from the germline V gene. The length of the CDR3 is 15 residues. Trimming removed 1 base from V and 2 bases from J, with 11 bases in between. CDR3 amino acids: CATSDLTRLAYEQYF. CDR3 DNA: TGTGCCACCAGTGATTTAACCAGGCTCGCCTACGAGCAGTACTTC.

V and J are TRBV20-1 and TRBJ2-3; no definite D call. Germline assignment: CDR1 DFQATT and CDR2 SNEGSKA (reference sequence). V lost 0 bases and J lost 0, with 10 bases in between. CDR3 length: 15 amino acids. CDR3 in DNA: TGCAGTGCTAGAGATCTCGGACGTAGCACAGATACGCAGTATTTT. Protein product: CSARDLGRSTDTQYF.

This clonotype was seen a few times. V and J are TRBV5-1 and TRBJ2-1; 8 bases line up with TRBD1. The germline gives CDR1 SGHRS, CDR2 YFSETQ. Germline trimming cut 7 bases from V and 6 bases from J; bases unmatched to any gene: 6. This CDR3 comprises 13 residues. The CDR3 nucleotides are TGCGCCAGCGAAGGACAGGGTCGCAATGAGCAGTTCTTC. This gives the protein CASEGQGRNEQFF. The variable domain in full, completed from reference TRBV5-1 and TRBJ2-1, reads KAGVTQTPRYLIKTRGQQVTLSCSPISGHRSVSWYQQTPGQGLQFLFEYFSETQRNKGNFPGRFSGRQFSNSRSEMNVSTLELGDSALYLCASEGQGRNEQFFGPGTRLTVL.

This clonotype was counted a few times. The rearrangement links TRBV6-5 to TRBJ2-1, with TRBD2 matching 7 bases. CDR1 is MNHEY and CDR2 is SVGAGI in the germline V gene. The CDR3 contains 14 residues. V shed 4 bases, J shed 9 bases, and the junction held 9 bases outside the gene matches. DNA of the CDR3: TGTGCCAGCAGTTCCCTAAGCGGGGTTAGTGAGCAGTTCTTC. It specifies CASSSLSGVSEQFF.

This clonotype has a count of ten or more. The genes are TRBV3-1 and TRBJ2-4, with D tentatively TRBD1 (5 bases). CDR3 size: 13 residues. CDR1 and CDR2 from the germline V gene are LGHDT and YNNKEL (reference sequence). V was clipped by 1 base and J by 4 bases, with 5 bases between them. The CDR3 region has the DNA TGTGCCAGCAGCCAAGGACAGAAAAACATTCAGTACTTC. Protein: CASSQGQKNIQYF.

This clonotype has a count of ten or more. The chain recombines TRBV29-1 with TRBJ1-1; maybe TRBD1 (6 bases). This CDR3 spans 13 amino acids. In germline, CDR1 is SQVTM, CDR2 ANQGSEA. The V end lost 8 bases, the J end lost 7 bases, and 20 bases lay between the germline ends. CDR3 amino acids: CSWGHNREGEAFF. CDR3 nucleotide sequence: TGCAGCTGGGGACACAACAGGGAAGGTGAAGCTTTCTTT.

This clonotype was counted at least ten times. V gene TRBV5-1 combines with J gene TRBJ2-1; D is perhaps TRBD1 or TRBD2 (5 bases each). V dropped 2 bases and J dropped 8 bases, with 11 bases sitting between them. Germline V gene sequence: CDR1 SGHRS, CDR2 YFSETQ. The length of the CDR3 is 13 residues. For the CDR3, the DNA is TGCGCCAGCAGCTTCCAGGGACGGGATGAGCAGTTCTTC. Amino acids: CASSFQGRDEQFF.

A few counts support this clonotype. V is TRBV29-1 and J is TRBJ2-7, with 9 bases lining up with TRBD1. Per germline, CDR1 SQVTM and CDR2 ANQGSEA. There are 12 residues in the CDR3. The CDR3 spells CNTRDRVSEQYF. The CDR3 coding sequence is TGCAACACTCGGGACAGGGTGTCTGAGCAGTACTTC.

This clonotype was counted many times. The chain joins TRBV7-2 to TRBJ1-1; 7 positions match TRBD1. CDR1 is SGHTA, CDR2 FQGNSA, per germline. This CDR3 contains 14 residues. J lost 4 bases, V lost 2 bases, and 4 bases had no gene match. CDR3 nucleotides: TGTGCCAGCAGCTTAAAGGGGGCCAGCACTGAAGCTTTCTTT. Protein sequence: CASSLKGASTEAFF. Complete variable domain (other parts from reference TRBV7-2 and TRBJ1-1): GAGVSQSPSNKVTEKGKDVELRCDPISGHTALYWYRQSLGQGLEFLIYFQGNSAPDKSGLPSDRFSAERTGGSVSTLTIQRTQQEDSAVYLCASSLKGASTEAFFGQGTRLTVV.

This clonotype was observed at least ten times. The V call is TRBV7-9, the J call TRBJ1-1; 10 nucleotides match TRBD1. V lost 1 base to trimming and J lost 4 bases; unmatched junction nucleotides: 6. Looked up from germline, CDR1 is SEHNR and CDR2 is FQNEAQ (reference sequence). This CDR3 region has 16 residues. The CDR3 coding sequence is TGTGCCAGCAGCTTAGTTACCGGACAGGGGGTCACTGAAGCTTTCTTT. The encoded protein is CASSLVTGQGVTEAFF.

This clonotype turned up a few times. V gene TRBV9 combines with J gene TRBJ1-1; unclear D gene. Germline CDR1 reads SGDLS; CDR2 reads YYNGEE. The V end was cut by 0 bases, the J end by 4 bases, with 16 bases between. CDR3 length: 16 amino acids. CDR3 loop: CASSVGNRWEATEAFF. The CDR3 region has the DNA TGTGCCAGCAGCGTAGGTAATCGATGGGAGGCCACTGAAGCTTTCTTT.

This clonotype was seen repeatedly, ten times or more. The CDR3 nucleotides are TGTGCCAGCAGCCCTCTAGCGGGAGCATCCTACGAGCAGTACTTC. Amino acids: CASSPLAGASYEQYF. The V and J genes are TRBV4-2 and TRBJ2-7; TRBD2 matches at 10 bases. V was pared by 4 bases and J by 1 base, with 4 bases of the junction left unmatched. This CDR3 contains 15 residues. The V gene's germline CDR1 is LGHNA and CDR2 YNFKEQ.

The CDR3 loop reads CASSPTGGTYNEQFF. CDR3 DNA sequence: TGTGCCAGCAGTCCCACAGGGGGGACCTACAATGAGCAGTTCTTC. This chain joins TRBV12-3 or TRBV12-4 and TRBJ2-1; TRBD1 matches at 8 bases. The CDR3 totals 15 residues. Trimming cost V 5 bases and J 2 bases; bases outside gene matches: 5.

This clonotype was observed at least ten times. The gene calls are TRBV4-2 and TRBJ2-1; 11 nucleotides match TRBD2. CDR1 is LGHNA, CDR2 YNFKEQ, per germline. Trimming at V came to 3 bases and at J to 2 bases, leaving 6 bases not matched to a gene. CDR3 length: 17 amino acids. The CDR3 DNA sequence: TGTGCCAGCAGCCAGAATCCGGGACTAGCGGCCTACAATGAGCAGTTCTTC. It encodes CASSQNPGLAAYNEQFF.